This T cell receptor beta chain was documented in a study of T cell responses to AZD1222 COVID-19 vaccine. Sequencing used immunoSEQ multiplex PCR; TCRdb keeps in-frame clones, though not all of them. The sample has some 130,000 clones, around 90% seen once. This CDR3 region has 15 residues. The chain is built from TRBV12-2 and TRBJ1-2. TRBV12-2 corresponds to a pseudogene. This clonotype originated in an adult in good health. This specimen was peripheral blood, taken on day 0 of AZD1222 vaccination. The CDR3 reads CASRLNRDGDFYGTF. The DNA of the CDR3 is TGTGCAAGTCGCTTAAACCGGGACGGAGATTTTTACGGCACCTTC.